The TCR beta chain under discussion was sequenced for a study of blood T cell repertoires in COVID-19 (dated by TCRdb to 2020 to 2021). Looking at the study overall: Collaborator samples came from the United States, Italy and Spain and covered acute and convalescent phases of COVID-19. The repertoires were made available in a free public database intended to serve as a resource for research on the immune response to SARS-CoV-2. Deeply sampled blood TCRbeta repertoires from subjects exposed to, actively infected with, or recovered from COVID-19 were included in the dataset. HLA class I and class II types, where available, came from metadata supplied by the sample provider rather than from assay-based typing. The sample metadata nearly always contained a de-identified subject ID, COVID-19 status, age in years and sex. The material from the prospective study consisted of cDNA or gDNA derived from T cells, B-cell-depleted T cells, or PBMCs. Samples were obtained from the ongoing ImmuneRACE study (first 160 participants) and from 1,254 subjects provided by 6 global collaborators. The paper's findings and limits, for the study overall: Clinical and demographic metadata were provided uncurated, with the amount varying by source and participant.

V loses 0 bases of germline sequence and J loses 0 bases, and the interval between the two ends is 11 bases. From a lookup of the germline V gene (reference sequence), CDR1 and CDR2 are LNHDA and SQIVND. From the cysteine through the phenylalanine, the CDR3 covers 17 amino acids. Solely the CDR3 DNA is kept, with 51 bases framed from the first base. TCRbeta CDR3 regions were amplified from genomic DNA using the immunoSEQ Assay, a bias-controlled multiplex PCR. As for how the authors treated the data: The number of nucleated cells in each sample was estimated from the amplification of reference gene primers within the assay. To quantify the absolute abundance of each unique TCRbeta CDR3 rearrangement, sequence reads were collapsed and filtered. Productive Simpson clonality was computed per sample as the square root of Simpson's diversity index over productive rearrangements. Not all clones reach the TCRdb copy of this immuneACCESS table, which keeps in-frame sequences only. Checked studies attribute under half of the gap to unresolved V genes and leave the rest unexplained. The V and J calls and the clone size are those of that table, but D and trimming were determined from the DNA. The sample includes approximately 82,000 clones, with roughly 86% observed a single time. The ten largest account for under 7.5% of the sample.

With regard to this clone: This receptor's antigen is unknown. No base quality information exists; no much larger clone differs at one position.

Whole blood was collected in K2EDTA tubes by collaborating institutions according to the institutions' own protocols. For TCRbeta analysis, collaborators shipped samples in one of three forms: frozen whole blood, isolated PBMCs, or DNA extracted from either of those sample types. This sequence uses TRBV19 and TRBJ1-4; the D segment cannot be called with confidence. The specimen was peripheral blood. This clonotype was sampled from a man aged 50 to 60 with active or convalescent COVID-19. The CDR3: CASSIDLGLSTNEKLFF. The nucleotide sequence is TGTGCCAGTAGTATAGATCTTGGACTATCAACTAATGAAAAACTGTTTTTT. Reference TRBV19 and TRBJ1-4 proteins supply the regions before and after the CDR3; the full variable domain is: DGGITQSPKYLFRKEGQNVTLSCEQNLNHDAMYWYRQDPGQGLRLIYYSQIVNDFQKGDIAEGYSVSREKKESFPLTVTSAQKNPTAFYLCASSIDLGLSTNEKLFFGSGTQLSVL.